These T cell receptor beta chains were read from a single sample in a study of PD-1 blockade in classical Hodgkin lymphoma. TCRdb's table, derived via immunoSEQ multiplex PCR, lists solely in-frame clones and lacks some. This sample has 66,000 or so clones, with around 75% found just once. The sample here was peripheral blood mononuclear cells (PBMCs), taken before the second cycle of nivolumab. All receptors come from a human donor with classical Hodgkin lymphoma. CDR3s include the opening cysteine and the closing phenylalanine or tryptophan. D genes are given only for firm matches. Part of the rows lack a size; the others show once, few, many or a class for expanded clones.

d_call,j_call,v_call,clone_size,cdr3_length,cdr3_nt,cdr3_aa
TRBD2,TRBJ2-1,TRBV28,once,15,TGTGCCAGCAGTTTAACGGGGGGGCAGAACAATGAGCAGTTCTTC,CASSLTGGQNNEQFF
NA,TRBJ1-6,TRBV6-5,NA,14,TGTGCCAGCAGTGCTCCGGAAGATAATTCACCCCTCCACTTT,CASSAPEDNSPLHF
NA,TRBJ2-1,TRBV5-6,NA,13,TGTGCCAGCAGCCCGGGATCTTTGGACGAGCAGTTCTTC,CASSPGSLDEQFF
TRBD1,TRBJ2-7,TRBV7-6,NA,15,TGTGCCAGCAGCTCTGGACAGGGGGCTAGGAGCGAGCAGTACTTC,CASSSGQGARSEQYF
TRBD1,TRBJ1-1,TRBV6-5,NA,14,TGTGCCAGCAGACCGACAGGGATGAACACTGAAGCTTTCTTT,CASRPTGMNTEAFF
NA,TRBJ2-7,TRBV7-9,NA,14,TGTGCCAGCAGCGCCTGGGACAAGCCCTACGAGCAGTACTTC,CASSAWDKPYEQYF
TRBD2,TRBJ2-7,TRBV7-2,NA,14,TGTGCCAGCAGCTCGAGCGGGGGCCCCTACGAGCAGTACTTC,CASSSSGGPYEQYF
NA,TRBJ2-5,TRBV11-2,NA,12,TGTGCCAGCAGCTTAGTCGATGAGACCCAGTACTTC,CASSLVDETQYF
NA,TRBJ2-7,TRBV27,NA,16,TGTGCCACTTCCCCCGAACAGGTCAACCCTGTCTACGAGCAGTACTTC,CATSPEQVNPVYEQYF
NA,TRBJ1-1,TRBV2,NA,14,TGTGCCAGCAGCGCCATCCTAGCAAACACTGAAGCTTTCTTT,CASSAILANTEAFF
NA,TRBJ2-7,TRBV11-3,few,13,TGTGCCAGCAGCTTAGTTTCCTCAGACGAGCAGTACTTC,CASSLVSSDEQYF
NA,TRBJ2-1,TRBV28,NA,15,TGTGCCAGCAGTTTTCTAGTAAGCTCCTACAATGAGCAGTTCTTC,CASSFLVSSYNEQFF
TRBD1,TRBJ1-4,TRBV19,NA,15,TGTGCCAGTAGTAAGGGGGACAGGACTAATGAAAAACTGTTTTTT,CASSKGDRTNEKLFF
NA,TRBJ2-6,TRBV6-6,NA,15,TGTGCCAGCAGTTACTCTATCTCTGGGGCCAACGTCCTGACTTTC,CASSYSISGANVLTF
NA,TRBJ2-2,TRBV6-5,NA,15,TGTGCCAGCAGTTACTCGGGACTGTTCACCGGGGAGCTGTTTTTT,CASSYSGLFTGELFF
TRBD1,TRBJ2-5,TRBV11-2,NA,17,TGTGCCAGCAGCTTATCCCCCGGGACAGGGCGCCAAGAGACCCAGTACTTC,CASSLSPGTGRQETQYF
TRBD1,TRBJ1-1,TRBV10-3,many,13,TGTGCCATCGCAGGGGGTGGGAACACTGAAGCTTTCTTT,CAIAGGGNTEAFF
TRBD1,TRBJ2-3,TRBV9,few,15,TGTGCCAGCAGCCGGGGGGACAGGGCACAAGATACGCAGTATTTT,CASSRGDRAQDTQYF
NA,TRBJ2-2,TRBV5-1,NA,12,TGCGCCAGCAGCCAGGGTAACGGGGAGCTGTTTTTT,CASSQGNGELFF
NA,TRBJ1-1,TRBV7-9,once,15,TGTGCCAGCAGCCCTAACGGGGGGTACGACACTGAAGCTTTCTTT,CASSPNGGYDTEAFF
NA,TRBJ1-1,TRBV2,NA,14,TGTGCCAGCAGTGAAGGCGTGGCGGGACTTGAAGCTTTCTTT,CASSEGVAGLEAFF